One sample yielded the 22 T cell receptor beta chains listed below, sequenced in a study of regulatory T cells in long-lasting Graves disease. CDR3 regions were amplified by Arm-PCR using iRepertoire HTBI primers to build TCR beta libraries. MiXCR, run by TCRdb on the multiplex PCR reads, gives a single entry per CDR3 protein. The data contain 250,000 to 300,000 distinct CDR3 sequences, 15% to 20% of them singletons. The time point is: newly diagnosed GD, antithyroid drugs for less than 3 months. The TCR library was prepared using RNA isolated from PBMCs. This same sample was also part of a study on T cells in Graves' hyperthyroidism and ophthalmopathy.

The material sequenced was peripheral blood mononuclear cells (PBMCs), taken at new diagnosis, from a patient treated with antithyroid drugs. Every receptor here comes from a woman in her thirties with Graves disease.

This clonotype was observed a handful of times. The chain recombines TRBV19 with TRBJ1-2; 8 positions agree with TRBD1. The CDR3 is 14 amino acids. Germline V gives CDR1 LNHDA, CDR2 SQIVND (reference sequence). The trim removed 11 bases at V and 7 bases at J, leaving 15 bases unmatched. DNA for the CDR3: TGTGCCTCCGCCCCCACCGGGACAGGAACTGGCTACACCTTC. It codes for CASAPTGTGTGYTF.

This clonotype has a count of ten or more. The V and J genes are TRBV2 and TRBJ1-3, with D possibly TRBD1 on 6 matching bases. Per the germline V gene, CDR1 is SNHLY and CDR2 is FYNNEI. V was cut by 2 bases and J by 0 bases, with 23 bases left in between. This CDR3 comprises 20 residues. Here the CDR3 reads CASSEQTPGRRRGSGNTIYF. The CDR3 DNA follows: TGTGCCAGCAGTGAACAAACCCCGGGACGACGCAGGGGCTCTGGAAACACCATATATTTT.

At least ten counts were recorded for this clonotype. The chain has TRBV20-1 and TRBJ2-2; D call uncertain. Trimming removed 7 bases at V and 5 bases at J, with 14 bases between. The CDR3 contains 13 residues. In germline, CDR1 is DFQATT, CDR2 SNEGSKA (reference sequence). CDR3 region: CSVGRLGTGELFF. The CDR3 DNA reads as TGCAGTGTAGGAAGGCTTGGGACCGGGGAGCTGTTTTTT.

This clonotype has at least ten counts. The rearrangement joins TRBV3-1 to TRBJ1-2, with a weak D call TRBD1 (6 bases). Germline loops: CDR1 LGHDT, CDR2 YNNKEL (reference sequence). V was trimmed by 5 bases and J by 0 bases, leaving 10 bases between them. The CDR3 is made up of 14 amino acids. The CDR3 DNA reads TGTGCCAGCAGCGCGGGGACATCTAACTATGGCTACACCTTC. It is translated as CASSAGTSNYGYTF.

This clonotype was seen ten or more times. The genes are TRBV28 and TRBJ1-2; D remains unclear. The CDR3 is made up of 13 amino acids. Germline V gives CDR1 MDHEN, CDR2 SYDVKM. V lost 2 bases and J 0 bases, leaving 4 bases between the germline ends. CDR3 bases: TGTGCCAGCAGTTTAAAGGCTAACTATGGCTACACCTTC. Amino acids: CASSLKANYGYTF.

At least ten counts were recorded for this clonotype. The chain recombines TRBV12-5 with TRBJ2-1, with 12 positions matching TRBD2. The CDR3 spans 14 residues. Germline V gene data show CDR1 as LGHNT and CDR2 as FRNRAP. V lost 6 bases to trimming and J lost 14 bases; unmatched junction nucleotides: 11. CDR3 amino acids: CASGLLAGGPREFF. CDR3 DNA: TGTGCTAGTGGGTTACTAGCGGGGGGCCCTCGGGAGTTCTTC.

This clonotype was observed many times. The V and J genes are TRBV20-1 and TRBJ1-5; D might be TRBD1 (5 bases). Germline V gives CDR1 DFQATT, CDR2 SNEGSKA (reference sequence). This CDR3 comprises 15 residues. V lost 0 bases and J 6 bases, leaving 15 bases between the germline ends. The CDR3 DNA follows: TGCAGTGCTAGAGATCAGCGGGGGGGTGCTCAGCCCCAGCATTTT. Protein sequence: CSARDQRGGAQPQHF.

This clonotype was seen ten or more times. The genes are TRBV2 and TRBJ2-5; D is unresolved. The V gene lost 11 bases and the J gene lost 5 bases, with 9 bases spanning the gap. The CDR3 consists of 10 residues. In germline, CDR1 is SNHLY, CDR2 FYNNEI. CDR3 bases: TGTGCCTCCTCCCGGGAGACCCAGTACTTC. Translation: CASSRETQYF.

This clonotype was seen ten or more times. The chain employs TRBV12-3 or TRBV12-4 and TRBJ1-2; unclear D gene. The CDR3 spans 13 residues. Trimming left V 3 bases short and J 5 bases short, with 10 bases between. The CDR3 DNA sequence: TGTGCCAGCAGTTTTAGGGCTTCTTATGGCTACACCTTC. Protein: CASSFRASYGYTF.

This clonotype was detected a few times. Mismatch with germline at one junction end may stem from a read error. V gene TRBV19 combines with J gene TRBJ2-1; the D gene is possibly TRBD2 (6 bases). Germline V gene lookup returns CDR1 LNHDA and CDR2 SQIVND (reference sequence). This CDR3 spans 16 amino acids. Here the CDR3 DNA reads TGTGCCAGTAGTGGAACGACCGGGGGTGGTTACAATGGGCAGTTCTTC. It translates to CASSGTTGGGYNGQFF. Full variable domain (rest looked up from reference TRBV19 and TRBJ2-1): DGGITQSPKYLFRKEGQNVTLSCEQNLNHDAMYWYRQDPGQGLRLIYYSQIVNDFQKGDIAEGYSVSREKKESFPLTVTSAQKNPTAFYLCASSGTTGGGYNGQFFGPGTRLTVL.

This clonotype showed up many times. The CDR3 region is CASGRGGTNYGYTF. The DNA of the CDR3 is TGTGCCAGCGGTCGAGGAGGCACCAACTATGGCTACACCTTC. The chain links TRBV6-1 to TRBJ1-2; D gene uncertain. Germline lookup yields CDR1 MNHNS and CDR2 SASEGT. CDR3 length: 14 amino acids. Trimming removed 8 bases at V and 2 bases at J, with 15 bases between.

There are many counts of this clonotype. This chain connects TRBV4-1 to TRBJ1-6; D is uncertain. The CDR3 consists of 16 residues. The V gene lost 1 base and the J gene lost 2 bases, with 9 bases spanning the gap. Per the germline V gene, CDR1 is MGHRA and CDR2 is YSYEKL. CDR3 sequence reads: CASSQGWVTYNSPLHF. In DNA form, the CDR3 reads TGCGCCAGCAGCCAAGGATGGGTGACCTATAATTCACCCCTCCACTTT.

For this clonotype: A much larger clone lies a single base off, so this may be a read error. The genes are TRBV27 and TRBJ2-7; D gene unclear. V dropped 10 bases and J dropped 0 bases, with 13 bases sitting between them. The CDR3 sequence is 13 residues long. Germline lookup yields CDR1 MNHEY and CDR2 SMNVEV (reference sequence). The CDR3 loop reads CANSPQGSYEQYF. The CDR3 DNA reads TGTGCCAACAGCCCTCAAGGCTCCTACGAGCAGTACTTC.

This clonotype was observed many times. This chain joins TRBV20-1 and TRBJ2-7, with D uncertain. V lost 2 bases, J lost 7 bases, and 21 bases lay in between. CDR3 length: 15 residues. Germline CDR1 is DFQATT and CDR2 is SNEGSKA (reference sequence). The CDR3 spells CSARRASSLGGEQYF. As DNA, the CDR3 is TGCAGTGCTAGAAGGGCGAGCAGCTTGGGTGGAGAGCAGTACTTC.

This clonotype has a count of ten or more. The chain is built from TRBV7-2 and TRBJ2-1, with D possibly TRBD1 on 5 matching bases. This CDR3 is built from 12 residues. V was shortened by 4 bases and J by 7 bases, with 8 bases between the two germline ends. Germline CDR1 reads SGHTA; CDR2 reads FQGNSA. The CDR3 reads CASSSPGNEQFF. The CDR3 nucleotides read TGTGCCAGCAGCTCCCCAGGGAATGAGCAGTTCTTC.

This sequence joins TRBV6-1 and TRBJ1-5; perhaps TRBD1 as D (6 bases). V shed 6 bases and J shed 4 bases, with 13 bases lying between them. The CDR3 has 14 residues. Looked up from germline, CDR1 is MNHNS and CDR2 is SASEGT. DNA of the CDR3: TGTGCCAGCAGGAGGACAGCTGGGAATCAGCCCCAGCATTTT. Amino acids: CASRRTAGNQPQHF.

This clonotype was seen repeatedly, ten times or more. The chain recombines TRBV2 with TRBJ1-6, with no clear D. The CDR3 is 13 residues long. Trimming pared 7 bases from V and 10 bases from J, leaving 14 bases between. From germline, CDR1 is SNHLY and CDR2 FYNNEI. Written as DNA, the CDR3 is TGTGCCAGCATTCCCCGGCTTGGGTCACCCCTCCACTTT. Its translation is CASIPRLGSPLHF.

This clonotype was recorded many times. The chain joins TRBV5-1 to TRBJ2-7; D is unresolved. The V end lost 7 bases, the J end lost 5 bases, and 22 bases lay between the germline ends. This CDR3 comprises 15 residues. Per the germline V gene, CDR1 is SGHRS and CDR2 is YFSETQ. The DNA of the CDR3 is TGCGCCAGCGCCCCCGGAGCACCATTAAGCGACGAGCAGTACTTC. This encodes CASAPGAPLSDEQYF.

This clonotype appeared many times. The chain recombines TRBV14 with TRBJ1-1, with D perhaps matching TRBD1 (5 bases). The CDR3 covers 14 residues. Trimming took off 3 bases at V and 8 bases at J, with 16 bases between the two ends. Germline CDR1 reads SGHDN; CDR2 reads FVKESK. The CDR3 bases are TGTGCCAGCAGCCAGAGACTACAGGTTCGAGAAGCTTTCTTT. Translated: CASSQRLQVREAFF.

This clonotype was observed at least ten times. This may come from a read error, since a much larger clone is one base off. CDR3 DNA sequence: TGTGCCAGCAGCTGGGGGTTCACTGAAGCTTTCTTT. Amino acid sequence: CASSWGFTEAFF. The V call is TRBV5-8, the J call TRBJ1-1; D might be TRBD1 (5 bases). V was cut by 3 bases and J by 4 bases, with 7 bases left in between. There are 12 residues in the CDR3. Germline CDR1 reads SGHTS; CDR2 reads YDEGEE.

The gene calls are TRBV5-1 and TRBJ2-7, with 8 bases matching TRBD2. V shed 5 bases, J shed 2 bases, and the junction held 6 bases outside the gene matches. Germline CDR1 and CDR2: SGHRS and YFSETQ. CDR3 length equals 14 residues. This chain's CDR3 is CASREGLGTYEQYF. CDR3 nucleotides: TGCGCCAGCAGGGAGGGACTAGGAACCTACGAGCAGTACTTC.

This clonotype has ten or more counts. The V call is TRBV6-1, the J call TRBJ1-2, with 9 bases that match TRBD1. CDR3 length: 14 residues. V shed 6 bases, J shed 3 bases, and the junction held 5 bases outside the gene matches. From germline, CDR1 is MNHNS and CDR2 SASEGT. The CDR3 region has the DNA TGTGCCAGCAGAAGACAGGGGGGCGACTATGGCTACACCTTC. Amino acids: CASRRQGGDYGYTF.